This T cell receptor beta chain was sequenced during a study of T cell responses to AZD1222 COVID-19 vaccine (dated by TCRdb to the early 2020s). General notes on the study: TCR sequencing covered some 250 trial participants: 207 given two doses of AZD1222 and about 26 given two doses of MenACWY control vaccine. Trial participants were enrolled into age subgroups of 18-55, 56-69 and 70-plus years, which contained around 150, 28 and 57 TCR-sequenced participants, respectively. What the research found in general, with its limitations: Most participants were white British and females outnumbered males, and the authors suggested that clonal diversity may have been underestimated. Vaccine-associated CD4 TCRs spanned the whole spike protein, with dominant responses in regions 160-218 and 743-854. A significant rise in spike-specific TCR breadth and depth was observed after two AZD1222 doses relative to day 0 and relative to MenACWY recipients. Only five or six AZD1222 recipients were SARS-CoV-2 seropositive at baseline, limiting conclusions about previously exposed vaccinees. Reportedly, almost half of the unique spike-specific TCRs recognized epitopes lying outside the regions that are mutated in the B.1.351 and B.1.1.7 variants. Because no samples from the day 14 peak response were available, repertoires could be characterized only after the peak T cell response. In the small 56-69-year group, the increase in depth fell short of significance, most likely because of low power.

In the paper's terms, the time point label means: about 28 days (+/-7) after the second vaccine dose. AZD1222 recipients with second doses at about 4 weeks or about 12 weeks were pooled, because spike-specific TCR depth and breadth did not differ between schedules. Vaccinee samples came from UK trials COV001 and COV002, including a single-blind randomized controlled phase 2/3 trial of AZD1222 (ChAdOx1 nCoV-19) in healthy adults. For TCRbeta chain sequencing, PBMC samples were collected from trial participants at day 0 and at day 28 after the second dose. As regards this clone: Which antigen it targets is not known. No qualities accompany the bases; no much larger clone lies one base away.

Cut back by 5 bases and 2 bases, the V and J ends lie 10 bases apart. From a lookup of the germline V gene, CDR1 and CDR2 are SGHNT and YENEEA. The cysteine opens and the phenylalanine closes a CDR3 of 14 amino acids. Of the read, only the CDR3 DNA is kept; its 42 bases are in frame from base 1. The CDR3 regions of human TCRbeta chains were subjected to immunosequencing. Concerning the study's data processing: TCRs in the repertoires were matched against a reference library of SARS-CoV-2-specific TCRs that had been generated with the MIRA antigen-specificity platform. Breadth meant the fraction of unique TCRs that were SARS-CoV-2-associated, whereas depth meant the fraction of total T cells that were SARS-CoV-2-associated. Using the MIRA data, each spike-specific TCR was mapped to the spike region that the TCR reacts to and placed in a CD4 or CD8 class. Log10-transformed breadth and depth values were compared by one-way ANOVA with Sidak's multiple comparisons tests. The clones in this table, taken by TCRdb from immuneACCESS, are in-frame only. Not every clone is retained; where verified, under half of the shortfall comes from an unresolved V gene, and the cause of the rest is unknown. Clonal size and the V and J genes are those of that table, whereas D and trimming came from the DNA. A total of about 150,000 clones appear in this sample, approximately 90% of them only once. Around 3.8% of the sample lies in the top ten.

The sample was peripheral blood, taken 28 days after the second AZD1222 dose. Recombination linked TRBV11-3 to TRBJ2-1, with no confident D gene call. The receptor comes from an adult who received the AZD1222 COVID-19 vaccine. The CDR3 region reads CASSGRTPYNEQFF. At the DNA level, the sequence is TGTGCCAGCAGCGGACGGACGCCCTACAATGAGCAGTTCTTC. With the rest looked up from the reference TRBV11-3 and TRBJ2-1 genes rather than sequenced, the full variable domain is EAGVVQSPRYKIIEKKQPVAFWCNPISGHNTLYWYLQNLGQGPELLIRYENEEAVDDSQLPKDRFSAERLKGVDSTLKIQPAELGDSAVYLCASSGRTPYNEQFFGPGTRLTVL.